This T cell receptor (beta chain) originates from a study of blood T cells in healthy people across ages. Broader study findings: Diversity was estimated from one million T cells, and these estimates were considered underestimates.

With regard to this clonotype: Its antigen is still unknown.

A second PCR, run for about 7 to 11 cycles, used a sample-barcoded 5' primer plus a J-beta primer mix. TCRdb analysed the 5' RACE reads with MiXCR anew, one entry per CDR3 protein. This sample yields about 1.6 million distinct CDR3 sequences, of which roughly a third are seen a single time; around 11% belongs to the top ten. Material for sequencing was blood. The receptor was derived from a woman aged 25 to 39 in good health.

The CDR3 sequence is CASSPLAGGPSGELFF. The CDR3 nucleotides read TGTGCCAGCAGCCCATTAGCGGGAGGGCCGTCCGGGGAGCTGTTTTTT. J is TRBJ2-2 and V is TRBV5-6, with TRBD2 matching 11 bases. CDR1 and CDR2 from the germline V gene are SGHDT and YYEEEE. After removal of 4 bases from V and 6 bases from J, the junction contained 8 bases not matched to a gene. The CDR3 is 16 residues long.